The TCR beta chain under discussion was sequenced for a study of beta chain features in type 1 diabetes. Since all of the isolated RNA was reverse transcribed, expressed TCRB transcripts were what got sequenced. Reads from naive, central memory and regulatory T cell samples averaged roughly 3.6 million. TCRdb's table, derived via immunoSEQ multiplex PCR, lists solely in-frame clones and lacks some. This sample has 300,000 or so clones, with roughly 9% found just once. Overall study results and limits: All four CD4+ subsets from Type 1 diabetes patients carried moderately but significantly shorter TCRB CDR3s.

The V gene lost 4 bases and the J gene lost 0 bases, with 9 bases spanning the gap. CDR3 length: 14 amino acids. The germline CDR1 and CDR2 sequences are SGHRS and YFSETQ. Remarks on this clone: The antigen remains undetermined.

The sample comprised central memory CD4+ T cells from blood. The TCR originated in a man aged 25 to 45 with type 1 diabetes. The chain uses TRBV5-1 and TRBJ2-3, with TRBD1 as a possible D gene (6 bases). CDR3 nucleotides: TGCGCCAGCAGCGTCCAGGGGAGCACAGATACGCAGTATTTT. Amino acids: CASSVQGSTDTQYF.